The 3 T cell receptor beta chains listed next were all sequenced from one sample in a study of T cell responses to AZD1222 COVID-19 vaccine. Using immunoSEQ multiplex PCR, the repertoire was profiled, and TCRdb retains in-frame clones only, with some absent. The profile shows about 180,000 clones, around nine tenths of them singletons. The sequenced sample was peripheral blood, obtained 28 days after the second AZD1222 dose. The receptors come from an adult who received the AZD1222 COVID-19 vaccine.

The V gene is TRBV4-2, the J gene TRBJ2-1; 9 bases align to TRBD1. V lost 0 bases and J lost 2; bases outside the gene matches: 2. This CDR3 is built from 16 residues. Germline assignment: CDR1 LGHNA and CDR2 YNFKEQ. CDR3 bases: TGTGCCAGCAGCCAAGACAGGACAGGGGCCTACAATGAGCAGTTCTTC. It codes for CASSQDRTGAYNEQFF.

The CDR3 is CASSPVSTEAFF. For the CDR3, the DNA is TGTGCCAGCAGCCCGGTCTCTACTGAAGCTTTCTTT. The V call is TRBV7-9, the J call TRBJ1-1; D gene ambiguous. This CDR3 has 12 residues. Per germline, CDR1 SEHNR and CDR2 FQNEAQ (reference sequence). V lost 5 bases, J lost 5 bases, and 9 bases lay in between.

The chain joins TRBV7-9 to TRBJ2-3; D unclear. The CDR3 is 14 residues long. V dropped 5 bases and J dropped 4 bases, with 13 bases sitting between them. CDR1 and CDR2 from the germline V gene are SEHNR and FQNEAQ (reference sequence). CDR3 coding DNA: TGTGCCAGCAGCCCCGATGGGCTTCCAGATACGCAGTATTTT. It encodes CASSPDGLPDTQYF.